This T cell receptor beta chain emerged from a study of OX40 agonist ivuxolimab in advanced cancers. Study in general: Ivuxolimab, an antibody acting as an agonist of OX40 (CD134), was used to treat patients. Patients assigned to dose escalation were diagnosed with hepatocellular carcinoma, melanoma, renal cell or head and neck cancer.

V lost 5 bases and J lost 6, with 10 bases in between. Germline V gene data show CDR1 as SGHTA and CDR2 as FQGNSA. This CDR3 contains 12 residues. The assay was immunoSEQ multiplex PCR, and TCRdb's table has in-frame clones only and misses some. The sample carries 95,000 to 150,000 clones, over 85% recorded once. The study, taken as a whole, reports: The expanded peripheral T cells' antigen specificity was not determined.

Autoimmune disease history or systemic immunosuppression barred patients. Concerning this clone itself: Its antigen is not known.

This TCR derives from an adult with an advanced solid tumor such as melanoma, head and neck, liver or kidney cancer. The chain joins TRBV7-2 to TRBJ2-5, with D hard to call. Sample: CD4+ or CD8+ T cells sorted from blood, taken in a trial of the OX40 agonist ivuxolimab. CDR3 amino acids: CASSLDPKTQYF. The CDR3, as DNA: TGTGCCAGCAGCCTCGACCCGAAGACCCAGTACTTC. The full variable domain, with the rest looked up from reference TRBV7-2 and TRBJ2-5, is GAGVSQSPSNKVTEKGKDVELRCDPISGHTALYWYRQSLGQGLEFLIYFQGNSAPDKSGLPSDRFSAERTGGSVSTLTIQRTQQEDSAVYLCASSLDPKTQYFGPGTRLLVL.